A single TCR beta chain is shown here with its context. In terms of age and location, participants ranged from roughly 18 to 90 years and lived in 24 US areas. The sample originates from a study of blood T cell repertoires in COVID-19. About the study: Sites in the United States, Italy and Spain provided acute and convalescent COVID-19 samples.

Per germline, CDR1 SGHTA and CDR2 FQGTGA. The junction had 7 bases not matched to a gene; V was cut back by 5 bases and J by 5 bases. The CDR3 is 14 residues long. The protocol was immunoSEQ multiplex PCR, while the TCRdb copy is restricted to in-frame clones and leaves out a portion. The sample lists 300,000 to 400,000 clones, 85% to 95% occurring once. Sequencing was performed on PBMCs or T cells enriched from blood (not recorded which). The TCR comes from a woman younger than 45 who had been exposed to COVID-19. The rearrangement links TRBV7-3 to TRBJ2-3; 7 bases line up with TRBD2. CDR3 coding DNA: TGTGCCAGCAGCCCCGGCAGGGAGGGAGATACGCAGTATTTT. This gives the protein CASSPGREGDTQYF.